The following is a T cell receptor (beta chain) sequence with its context. These data are taken from a study of shared clonotypes between healthy human individuals. An approximately 210 ng quantity of DNA, tens of thousands of T cell genomes, went into the sorted-subset replicate PCRs. Profiled with immunoSEQ multiplex PCR; TCRdb holds only in-frame clones, not every one. In the table there are some 580,000 clones, nearly 98% of which are singletons. Naive CD8 isolation took CD45RO-negative cells positively selected for CCR7 and excluded terminally differentiated effector memory CD45RA+ cells. CDR1 is SNHLY and CDR2 is FYNNEI in the germline V gene. The length of the CDR3 is 13 residues. Trimming left V 10 bases short and J 0 bases short, with 10 bases between.

Sample: naive CD8+ T cells sorted from blood. The source is a man under 40 in good health. V gene TRBV2 combines with J gene TRBJ2-1, with D perhaps matching TRBD2 (6 bases). Here the CDR3 reads CATSGHSYNEQFF. The CDR3 nucleotides read TGTGCCACCAGCGGGCACTCCTACAATGAGCAGTTCTTC.